A selection of T cell receptor beta chains follows, all from one sample in a study of breast tumors, draining lymph nodes, adjacent tissues. A single record per CDR3 protein comes from TCRdb applying MiXCR to the multiplex PCR reads. The sample holds around 140,000 distinct CDR3 sequences, approximately 29% seen once. The sequencing input was axillary lymph node tissue. The receptors shown here come from a female donor with breast cancer. Some clones in this sample may be carry-over from other donors' samples. Each CDR3 is given with its conserved first and last residue. A D gene is named only where the DNA matches it firmly. Not every row has a clone size; where given, it reads once, few, many or a size class.

v_gene: TRBV2; abundance: many; j_gene: TRBJ2-4; d_gene: TRBD2; CDR3aa: CASTPAGGAKNIQYF; CDR3nt: TGTGCCAGCACACCCGCGGGGGGGGCCAAAAACATTCAGTACTTC
v_gene: TRBV5-6; abundance: many; j_gene: TRBJ2-5; d_gene: NA; CDR3aa: CASSSFGASGGETQYF; CDR3nt: TGTGCCAGCAGCTCCTTCGGGGCCTCCGGGGGAGAGACCCAGTACTTC
v_gene: TRBV5-6; abundance: NA; j_gene: TRBJ1-2; d_gene: NA; CDR3aa: CACSWSVSGYTF; CDR3nt: TGTGCCTGCAGCTGGTCGGTGTCCGGCTACACCTTC
v_gene: TRBV5-1; abundance: many; j_gene: TRBJ2-6; d_gene: TRBD1; CDR3aa: CASSLGGQGGANVLTF; CDR3nt: TGCGCCAGCAGCTTGGGGGGACAGGGTGGGGCCAACGTCCTGACTTTC
v_gene: TRBV20-1; abundance: NA; j_gene: TRBJ1-1; d_gene: TRBD1; CDR3aa: CSAHGQVGGTEAFF; CDR3nt: TGCAGTGCTCACGGACAGGTTGGGGGCACTGAAGCTTTCTTT
v_gene: TRBV5-6; abundance: many; j_gene: TRBJ2-3; d_gene: TRBD2; CDR3aa: CASSLGIAGGRTDTQYF; CDR3nt: TGTGCCAGCAGCTTGGGAATAGCGGGGGGGCGCACAGATACGCAGTATTTT
v_gene: TRBV4-3; abundance: NA; j_gene: TRBJ1-1; d_gene: NA; CDR3aa: CASSQELGENTEASF; CDR3nt: TGCGCCAGCAGCCAAGAACTCGGGGAGAACACTGAAGCTTCCTTT
v_gene: TRBV7-7; abundance: NA; j_gene: TRBJ2-1; d_gene: NA; CDR3aa: CASSLVGTPYNEQLF; CDR3nt: TGTGCTAGCAGCTTGGTGGGGACGCCCTACAATGAGCAGCTCTTC
v_gene: TRBV2; abundance: NA; j_gene: TRBJ1-6; d_gene: NA; CDR3aa: CASSELGSYSSPLRF; CDR3nt: TGTGCCAGCTCGGAGTTGGGCTCCTATAGTTCACCCCTCCGCTTT
v_gene: TRBV9; abundance: NA; j_gene: TRBJ1-6; d_gene: NA; CDR3aa: CASSEGVSLSPLHF; CDR3nt: TGTGCCAGCAGCGAAGGGGTTTCTCTCTCCCCCCTCCACTTT
v_gene: TRBV20-1; abundance: many; j_gene: TRBJ2-5; d_gene: NA; CDR3aa: CSARRMETQSF; CDR3nt: TGCAGTGCTAGACGTATGGAGACCCAGTCCTTC
v_gene: TRBV7-9; abundance: NA; j_gene: TRBJ2-1; d_gene: NA; CDR3aa: CASSFELQRLVNEQFF; CDR3nt: TGTGCCAGCAGCTTCGAGCTGCAGAGGCTAGTCAATGAGCAGTTCTTC
v_gene: TRBV7-7; abundance: NA; j_gene: TRBJ1-4; d_gene: NA; CDR3aa: CASSPTPGRQETQHFGPVEKLFF; CDR3nt: NA
v_gene: TRBV5-6; abundance: many; j_gene: TRBJ2-5; d_gene: NA; CDR3aa: CASSLERPFWETQYF; CDR3nt: TGTGCCAGCAGCTTGGAACGGCCGTTTTGGGAGACCCAGTACTTC
v_gene: TRBV30; abundance: many; j_gene: TRBJ1-5; d_gene: NA; CDR3aa: CAWSGGTLIQPQHF; CDR3nt: TGTGCCTGGAGTGGCGGCACTCTAATCCAGCCCCAGCATTTT
v_gene: TRBV9; abundance: many; j_gene: TRBJ2-1; d_gene: NA; CDR3aa: CASSPPPGQGSGNEQFF; CDR3nt: TGTGCCAGCAGCCCCCCCCCGGGGCAGGGTTCAGGCAATGAGCAGTTCTTC
v_gene: TRBV9; abundance: NA; j_gene: TRBJ1-2; d_gene: TRBD1; CDR3aa: CASSPRQGTNYGYTF; CDR3nt: TGTGCCAGCAGCCCTCGACAGGGAACCAACTATGGCTACACCTTC
v_gene: TRBV15; abundance: NA; j_gene: TRBJ2-1; d_gene: TRBD2; CDR3aa: CATSREGGGAWEQFF; CDR3nt: TGTGCCACCAGCAGAGAGGGCGGGGGGGCCTGGGAGCAGTTCTTC
v_gene: TRBV20-1; abundance: many; j_gene: TRBJ2-1; d_gene: NA; CDR3aa: CSADSGLSSYNEQFF; CDR3nt: TGCAGTGCTGACTCCGGACTAAGCTCCTACAATGAGCAGTTCTTC
v_gene: TRBV29-1; abundance: NA; j_gene: TRBJ2-7; d_gene: NA; CDR3aa: CSRDGSSYEQYF; CDR3nt: TGCAGCCGGGACGGCAGCTCCTACGAGCAGTACTTC
v_gene: TRBV7-6; abundance: many; j_gene: TRBJ1-6; d_gene: NA; CDR3aa: CASSSGPHFWGEGSSPLHF; CDR3nt: TGTGCCAGCAGCTCAGGTCCTCATTTTTGGGGTGAAGGAAGTTCACCCCTCCACTTT
v_gene: TRBV7-3; abundance: NA; j_gene: TRBJ2-1; d_gene: TRBD2; CDR3aa: CASSVSGGAVEQFF; CDR3nt: TGTGCCAGCAGCGTTAGCGGGGGGGCTGTTGAGCAGTTCTTC
v_gene: TRBV14; abundance: NA; j_gene: TRBJ1-1; d_gene: NA; CDR3aa: CASSQGYRDSGYTEAFF; CDR3nt: TGTGCCAGCAGCCAAGGGTACAGGGACTCAGGGTACACTGAAGCTTTCTTT
v_gene: TRBV30; abundance: many; j_gene: TRBJ2-7; d_gene: NA; CDR3aa: CAWGGGPHEQYF; CDR3nt: TGTGCCTGGGGGGGGGGGCCTCACGAGCAGTACTTC
v_gene: TRBV5-6; abundance: many; j_gene: TRBJ2-5; d_gene: NA; CDR3aa: CASSLRATETQYF; CDR3nt: TGTGCCAGCAGCTTGCGGGCTACAGAGACCCAGTACTTC
v_gene: TRBV25-1; abundance: NA; j_gene: TRBJ2-2; d_gene: TRBD1; CDR3aa: CASSVWTGAGELFF; CDR3nt: TGTGCCAGCAGCGTTTGGACAGGGGCCGGGGAGCTGTTTTTT
v_gene: TRBV7-2; abundance: many; j_gene: TRBJ2-1; d_gene: TRBD1; CDR3aa: CASRVRAGGYNEQFF; CDR3nt: TGTGCCAGCAGAGTAAGGGCAGGGGGCTACAATGAGCAGTTCTTC
v_gene: TRBV20-1; abundance: many; j_gene: TRBJ2-5; d_gene: NA; CDR3aa: CSAKDGGVIGETQYF; CDR3nt: TGCAGTGCTAAGGATGGGGGCGTTATCGGGGAGACCCAGTACTTC
v_gene: TRBV2; abundance: few; j_gene: TRBJ1-3; d_gene: NA; CDR3aa: CASSVDGNTIYF; CDR3nt: TGTGCCAGCAGTGTAGATGGAAACACCATATATTTT
v_gene: TRBV3-1; abundance: NA; j_gene: TRBJ1-3; d_gene: NA; CDR3aa: CASRGNEQGDTIYF; CDR3nt: TGTGCCAGCAGGGGAAATGAGCAGGGAGACACCATATATTTT
v_gene: TRBV6-5; abundance: few; j_gene: TRBJ1-2; d_gene: NA; CDR3aa: CASSQGINYGYAF; CDR3nt: TGTGCCAGCAGCCAGGGTATTAACTATGGCTACGCCTTC
v_gene: TRBV10-3; abundance: NA; j_gene: TRBJ1-3; d_gene: NA; CDR3aa: CAISGSTVEGYTIYF; CDR3nt: TGTGCCATCAGTGGAAGCACAGTCGAGGGCTACACCATATATTTT
v_gene: TRBV2; abundance: NA; j_gene: TRBJ2-1; d_gene: TRBD1; CDR3aa: CASSGLSTQGDRGPYTQFF; CDR3nt: TGTGCCAGCAGCGGCCTTTCCACTCAAGGGGACAGGGGGCCATATACGCAGTTCTTC
v_gene: TRBV20-1; abundance: many; j_gene: TRBJ1-3; d_gene: TRBD1; CDR3aa: CSAIAGTANTIYF; CDR3nt: TGCAGTGCAATCGCCGGGACAGCAAACACCATATATTTT
v_gene: TRBV6-5; abundance: many; j_gene: TRBJ1-4; d_gene: NA; CDR3aa: CASSTGRGVNEKLFF; CDR3nt: TGTGCCAGCAGCACAGGGAGGGGGGTAAATGAAAAACTGTTTTTT
v_gene: TRBV30; abundance: many; j_gene: TRBJ1-5; d_gene: TRBD1; CDR3aa: CAWGRDRVSNQPQHF; CDR3nt: TGTGCCTGGGGCCGGGACAGGGTGAGCAATCAGCCCCAGCATTTT
v_gene: TRBV10-3; abundance: NA; j_gene: TRBJ1-3; d_gene: NA; CDR3aa: CAISDRVGAGNTIYF; CDR3nt: TGTGCCATCAGTGACAGGGTAGGGGCTGGAAACACCATATATTTT
v_gene: TRBV5-1; abundance: many; j_gene: TRBJ2-6; d_gene: NA; CDR3aa: CASSLLSASSGANVLTF; CDR3nt: TGCGCCAGCAGCTTGTTATCAGCTAGCTCTGGGGCCAACGTCCTGACTTTC
v_gene: TRBV5-1; abundance: many; j_gene: TRBJ2-2; d_gene: NA; CDR3aa: CASSLRGTNTGELFF; CDR3nt: TGCGCCAGCAGCTTGCGGGGCACGAACACCGGGGAGCTGTTTTTT
v_gene: TRBV3-1; abundance: NA; j_gene: TRBJ2-3; d_gene: NA; CDR3aa: CASSQVSRGVSADTQYF; CDR3nt: TGTGCCAGCAGCCAAGTATCGCGGGGAGTTAGCGCAGATACGCAGTATTTT
v_gene: TRBV28; abundance: many; j_gene: TRBJ1-6; d_gene: NA; CDR3aa: CASSLPQGGLEDSPLHF; CDR3nt: TGTGCCAGCAGTTTACCCCAGGGAGGTTTGGAGGATTCACCCCTCCACTTT
v_gene: TRBV9; abundance: many; j_gene: TRBJ2-1; d_gene: NA; CDR3aa: CASSVGAGGYSYNEQFF; CDR3nt: TGTGCCAGCAGCGTCGGGGCCGGTGGTTATTCCTACAATGAGCAGTTCTTC
v_gene: TRBV6-6; abundance: many; j_gene: TRBJ2-2; d_gene: NA; CDR3aa: CATRMSYTGELFF; CDR3nt: TGTGCCACCCGGATGTCCTACACCGGGGAGCTGTTTTTT
v_gene: TRBV6-2/TRBV6-3; abundance: many; j_gene: TRBJ1-5; d_gene: NA; CDR3aa: CATGEGDQPQHF; CDR3nt: TGTGCCACGGGGGAGGGAGATCAGCCCCAGCATTTT
v_gene: TRBV20-1; abundance: NA; j_gene: TRBJ2-6; d_gene: NA; CDR3aa: CSAREGDAFSGANVLTF; CDR3nt: TGCAGTGCTAGAGAGGGGGACGCGTTCTCTGGGGCCAACGTCCTGACTTTC
v_gene: TRBV4-2; abundance: many; j_gene: TRBJ1-5; d_gene: TRBD1; CDR3aa: CASSQVQQGQGAGDQPQHF; CDR3nt: TGTGCCAGCAGCCAAGTTCAACAGGGACAGGGGGCAGGGGATCAGCCCCAGCATTTT
v_gene: TRBV9; abundance: many; j_gene: TRBJ1-6; d_gene: NA; CDR3aa: CASSPREGYSYNSPLHF; CDR3nt: TGTGCCAGCAGCCCCCGGGAGGGATACTCCTATAATTCACCCCTCCACTTT
v_gene: TRBV19; abundance: NA; j_gene: TRBJ1-1; d_gene: NA; CDR3aa: CATTGADTMNTEAFF; CDR3nt: TGTGCCACTACCGGGGCCGACACTATGAACACTGAAGCTTTCTTT
v_gene: TRBV7-2; abundance: many; j_gene: TRBJ1-4; d_gene: NA; CDR3aa: CASSLGPPQSTNEKLFF; CDR3nt: TGTGCCAGCAGCTTAGGGCCCCCCCAGTCAACTAATGAAAAACTGTTTTTT
v_gene: TRBV3-1; abundance: many; j_gene: TRBJ1-3; d_gene: NA; CDR3aa: CASSQSGHNSGNTIYF; CDR3nt: TGTGCCAGCAGCCAATCGGGACACAACTCTGGAAACACCATATATTTT